The T cell receptor (beta chain) described here comes from a study of blood T cell repertoires in COVID-19 (dated by TCRdb to between 2020 and 2021). Regarding the research as a whole: Samples from collaborators originated in the United States, Italy and Spain and spanned both the acute and convalescent phases of COVID-19. The material from the prospective study consisted of cDNA or gDNA derived from T cells, B-cell-depleted T cells, or PBMCs. The dataset comprised deeply sampled blood TCRbeta repertoires from subjects exposed to, actively infected with, or recovered from COVID-19. The repertoires were released in a freely available public database meant as a resource for research on the immune response to SARS-CoV-2. The samples were drawn from the first 160 participants of the ongoing ImmuneRACE study and from over 950 subjects provided by 6 global collaborators. The sample metadata nearly always contained a de-identified subject ID, COVID-19 status, age in years and sex. Where available, HLA class I and class II types were obtained from metadata supplied by the sample provider rather than from assay-based typing.

The investigation overall reported the following: How much clinical and demographic metadata was included differed by source and by participant, and the metadata was provided uncurated.

Regarding this clone: The target of this receptor is not known. Base-call qualities are not available, and no considerably larger clone is one nucleotide away.

TCRbeta CDR3 regions were amplified from genomic DNA by means of the immunoSEQ Assay, a bias-controlled multiplex PCR. The published analysis was carried out like this. The number of nucleated cells in each sample was estimated by amplification of reference gene primers within the assay. To quantify the absolute abundance of each unique TCRbeta CDR3 rearrangement, sequence reads were collapsed and filtered. Productive Simpson clonality was computed per sample as the square root of Simpson's diversity index over productive rearrangements. The table comes from immuneACCESS by way of TCRdb, which keeps in-frame sequences with V and J called. Part of the clones is missing from these tables; in studies checked, under half for an unresolved V gene and the rest for unknown reasons. Clonal size and the V and J genes are those of that table, whereas D and trimming came from the DNA. The sample records tens of thousands of clones, about 85% of which are singletons. More than 14% of the sample comes from the top ten.

Whole blood was collected in K2EDTA tubes by collaborating institutions according to the institutions' own protocols. For TCRbeta analysis, collaborators shipped samples in one of three forms: frozen whole blood, isolated PBMCs, or DNA extracted from either of those sample types. This sequence originates from a male donor with acute or convalescent COVID-19. Material: peripheral blood.

The CDR3 sequence is CASSLNRDSYGYTF. The DNA sequence reads TGTGCCAGCAGCTTAAACCGGGACAGTTATGGCTACACCTTC. The rearrangement joined TRBV7-9 to TRBJ1-2; 7 middle bases align to TRBD1. Its CDR3 holds 14 amino acids, cysteine through phenylalanine. This entry keeps only the CDR3 DNA: 42 bases, framed from base 1. CDR1 is given as SEHNR and CDR2 as FQNEAQ, both from the germline V gene (reference sequence). After removal of 2 bases from V and 5 bases from J, the junction retains 5 bases not matched to a gene.